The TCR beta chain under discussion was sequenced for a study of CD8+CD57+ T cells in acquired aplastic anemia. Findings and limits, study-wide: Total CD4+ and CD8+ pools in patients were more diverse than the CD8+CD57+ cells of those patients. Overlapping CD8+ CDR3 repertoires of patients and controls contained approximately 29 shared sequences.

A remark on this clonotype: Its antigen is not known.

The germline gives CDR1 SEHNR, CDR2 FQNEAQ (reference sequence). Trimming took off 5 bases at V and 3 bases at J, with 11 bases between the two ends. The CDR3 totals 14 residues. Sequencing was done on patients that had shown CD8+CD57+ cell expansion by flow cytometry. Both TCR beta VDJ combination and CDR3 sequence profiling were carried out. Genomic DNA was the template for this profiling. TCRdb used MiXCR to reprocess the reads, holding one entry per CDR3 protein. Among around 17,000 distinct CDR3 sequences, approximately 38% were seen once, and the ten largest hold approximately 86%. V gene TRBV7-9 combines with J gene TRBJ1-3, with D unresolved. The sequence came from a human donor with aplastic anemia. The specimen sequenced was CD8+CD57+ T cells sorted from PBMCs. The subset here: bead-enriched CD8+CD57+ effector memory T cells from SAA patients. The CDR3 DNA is TGTGCCAGCAGCGGCCCGAGGTTTGGAAACACCATATATTTT. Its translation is CASSGPRFGNTIYF.